This T cell receptor (beta chain) was sequenced for a study of CD8+ T cells in alopecia areata. This CDR3 has 12 amino acids. Germline V gene lookup returns CDR1 MNHEY and CDR2 SMNVEV (reference sequence). Trimming took off 4 bases at V and 2 bases at J, with 4 bases between the two ends. Sequencing used cDNA as its template, made by extracting RNA and reverse transcribing it. TCRdb's copy holds only in-frame clones and misses some; the assay was immunoSEQ multiplex PCR. The sample yields 50,000 to 80,000 clones, 44% seen once. Sequenced input: NKG2D-low CD8+ T cells sorted from blood. This chain uses TRBV27 with TRBJ2-3; no firm D call. The sequence was obtained from a human donor with alopecia areata. The chain's CDR3 is CASSSDTDTQYF. The CDR3 DNA sequence: TGTGCCAGCAGTTCAGACACAGATACGCAGTATTTT.